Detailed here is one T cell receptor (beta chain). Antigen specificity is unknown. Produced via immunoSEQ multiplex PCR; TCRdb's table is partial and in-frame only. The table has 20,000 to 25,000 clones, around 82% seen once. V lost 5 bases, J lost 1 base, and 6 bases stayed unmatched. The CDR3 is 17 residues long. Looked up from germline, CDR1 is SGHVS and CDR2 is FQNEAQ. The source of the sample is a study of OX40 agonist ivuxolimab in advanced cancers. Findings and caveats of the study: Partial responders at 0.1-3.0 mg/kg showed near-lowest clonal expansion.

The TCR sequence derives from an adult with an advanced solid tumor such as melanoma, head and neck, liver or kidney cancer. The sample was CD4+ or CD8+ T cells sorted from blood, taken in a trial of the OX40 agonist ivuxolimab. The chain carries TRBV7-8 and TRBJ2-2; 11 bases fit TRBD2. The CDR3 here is CASSPHTSGGNTGELFF. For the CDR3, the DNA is TGTGCCAGCAGCCCTCACACTAGCGGGGGGAACACCGGGGAGCTGTTTTTT.